The clone carrying this T cell receptor beta chain was counted a few times. Its target is unknown. This record comes from a study of T-cell memory formation after mild COVID-19. Points from the study as a whole: There were some responding clones in pre-infection memory, which suggested that cross-reactive memory had joined. Unconfirmed was the SARS-CoV-2 specificity of second-wave clones that peaked on day 37. CD4+ bias marked clones expanding day 15 to 37, unlike balanced contracting clones.

Trimming removed 0 bases from V and 2 bases from J, with 5 bases in between. Germline V lookup: CDR1 LGHDT, CDR2 YNNKEL (reference sequence). The CDR3 contains 13 residues. 5'RACE primed from the constant segment yielded TCR alpha and TCR beta cDNA libraries bearing sample barcodes and UMIs. TCRdb redid the calling of the 5' RACE reads with MiXCR, one entry per CDR3 protein. The table lists fewer than 600,000 distinct CDR3 sequences, roughly 21% of them singletons. V and J are TRBV3-1 and TRBJ2-7, with D unresolved. Specimen: PBMCs or a T cell subset sorted from them (not recorded which). The sequence was obtained from an adult woman who had mild COVID-19 (a few samples of this study predate the infection). Cell type and time point are not known. This CDR3 reads CASSQDRTYEQYF. In DNA, the CDR3 is TGTGCCAGCAGCCAAGACCGAACCTACGAGCAGTACTTC.